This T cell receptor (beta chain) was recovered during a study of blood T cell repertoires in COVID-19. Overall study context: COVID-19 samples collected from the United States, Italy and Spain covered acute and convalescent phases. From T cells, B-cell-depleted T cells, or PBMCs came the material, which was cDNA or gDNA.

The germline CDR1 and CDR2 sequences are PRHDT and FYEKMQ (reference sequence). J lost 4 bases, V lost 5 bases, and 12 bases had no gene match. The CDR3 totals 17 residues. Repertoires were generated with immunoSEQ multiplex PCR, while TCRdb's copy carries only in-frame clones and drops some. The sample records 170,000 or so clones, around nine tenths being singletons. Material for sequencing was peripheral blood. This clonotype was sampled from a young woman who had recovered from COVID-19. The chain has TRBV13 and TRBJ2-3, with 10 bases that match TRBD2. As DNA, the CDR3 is TGTGCCAGCAGCCGGCCCCAAACTAGCGGGAACCCAGATACGCAGTATTTT. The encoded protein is CASSRPQTSGNPDTQYF. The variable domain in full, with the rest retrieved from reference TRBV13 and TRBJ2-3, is AAGVIQSPRHLIKEKRETATLKCYPIPRHDTVYWYQQGPGQDPQFLISFYEKMQSDKGSIPDRFSAQQFSDYHSELNMSSLELGDSALYFCASSRPQTSGNPDTQYFGPGTRLTVL.